The 19 T cell receptor beta chains below come from one sample, sequenced in a study of T cell repertoires in cytomegalovirus infection. TCRdb passed the reads through MiXCR, listing each CDR3 protein once. This table has 560,000 or so distinct CDR3 sequences, approximately 15% appearing once. The material sequenced was CD8+ T cells from PBMCs. These receptors all stem from a human donor in good health (CMV status not recorded). Some clones in this sample may be carry-over from other donors' samples.

This clonotype appeared many times. This chain links TRBV7-9 with TRBJ1-1; D gene unclear. The CDR3 consists of 12 residues. CDR1 is SEHNR, CDR2 FQNEAQ, per germline (reference sequence). With 3 bases removed from V and 3 bases from J, the gap between germline ends came to 5 bases. CDR3 region: CASSFSDTEAFF. The CDR3 nucleotides are TGTGCCAGCAGCTTTTCGGACACTGAAGCTTTCTTT.

This clonotype was detected many times. The chain recombines TRBV7-3 with TRBJ2-2; D gene uncertain. Per the germline V gene, CDR1 is SGHTA and CDR2 is FQGTGA. CDR3 length equals 14 residues. V lost 6 bases to trimming and J lost 4 bases, with 12 bases between them. The CDR3 coding sequence is TGTGCCAGCAGTCTCGACCTTCTCACCGGGGAGCTGTTTTTT. Amino acid sequence: CASSLDLLTGELFF. Full variable domain (outside the CDR3, taken from reference TRBV7-3 and TRBJ2-2): GAGVSQTPSNKVTEKGKYVELRCDPISGHTALYWYRQSLGQGPEFLIYFQGTGAADDSGLPNDRFFAVRPEGSVSTLKIQRTERGDSAVYLCASSLDLLTGELFFGEGSRLTVL.

In its sample, this clonotype was seen a few times. The chain is built from TRBV20-1 and TRBJ2-1; the match to TRBD1 covers 7 bases. J lost 5 bases, V lost 5 bases, and 12 bases had no gene match. This CDR3 is built from 15 residues. Germline V gene lookup returns CDR1 DFQATT and CDR2 SNEGSKA (reference sequence). The CDR3 spells CSAPGQAAYDNEQFF. CDR3 nucleotides: TGCAGTGCTCCCGGACAGGCGGCCTACGACAATGAGCAGTTCTTC.

The chain recombines TRBV5-4 with TRBJ1-2; D call uncertain. Germline CDR1 is SGHNT and CDR2 is YYREEE (reference sequence). The CDR3 is made up of 14 amino acids. V shed 2 bases and J shed 9 bases, with 17 bases lying between them. The CDR3 nucleotides read TGTGCCAGCAGCTTTGACGGTTCTCCCGCGAGCTACACCTTC. Translated, it gives CASSFDGSPASYTF.

The chain joins TRBV29-1 to TRBJ2-7; D gene uncertain. V lost 5 bases and J 2 bases, leaving 4 bases between the germline ends. This CDR3 is built from 10 residues. Germline V gene lookup returns CDR1 SQVTM and CDR2 ANQGSEA. The chain's CDR3 is CSVFTYEQYF. DNA for the CDR3: TGCAGCGTTTTTACCTACGAGCAGTACTTC.

A note on this clonotype: One base away lies a much larger clone, so this may be a sequencing read error. The rearrangement joins TRBV6-1 to TRBJ1-3; D gene uncertain. The CDR3 has 17 residues. The germline CDR1 and CDR2 sequences are MNHNS and SASEGT. Here the CDR3 DNA reads TGTGCCAGAAGTGAAAATCTCTATCCAGCGCCTGGAAACACCATATATTTT. It encodes CARSENLYPAPGNTIYF.

The chain joins TRBV2 to TRBJ2-3; either TRBD1 or TRBD2 may supply D (5 bases each). Germline CDR1 is SNHLY and CDR2 is FYNNEI. The length of the CDR3 is 15 residues. V was cut by 4 bases and J by 2 bases, with 13 bases left in between. The CDR3 loop is CASSGWVGTTDTQYF. For the CDR3, the DNA is TGTGCCAGCAGTGGTTGGGTGGGGACCACAGATACGCAGTATTTT.

In this sample, this clonotype turned up many times. For the CDR3, the DNA is TGTGCCAGCAGCTTAATGAAATGGACTAGCGGGGGGAAAAAGGAAGAGACCCAGTACTTC. It specifies CASSLMKWTSGGKKEETQYF. The genes are TRBV7-3 and TRBJ2-5; TRBD2 agrees at 14 bases. V lost 1 base, J lost 3 bases, and 13 bases stayed unmatched. The length of the CDR3 is 20 residues. Germline lookup yields CDR1 SGHTA and CDR2 FQGTGA.

There are many counts of this clonotype. The rearrangement joins TRBV2 to TRBJ1-5, with a tentative D call TRBD1 (5 bases). Germline V gene data show CDR1 as SNHLY and CDR2 as FYNNEI. The CDR3 is 13 residues long. Trimming left V 8 bases short and J 4 bases short, with 12 bases between. The DNA for the CDR3 is TGTGCCAGCTGGGGGGGACTAAATCAGCCCCAGCATTTT. Its protein product is CASWGGLNQPQHF.

The chain carries TRBV24-1 and TRBJ1-5; D gene ambiguous. CDR3 length equals 15 residues. V lost 3 bases, J lost 0 bases, and 8 bases lay in between. CDR1 is KGHDR, CDR2 SFDVKD, per germline. The CDR3 DNA follows: TGTGCCACCAGTGATGTGAAGACTAGCAATCAGCCCCAGCATTTT. Translating gives CATSDVKTSNQPQHF.

V usage is TRBV7-9 and J usage is TRBJ1-2; 7 nucleotides agree with TRBD1. Trimming at V came to 7 bases and at J to 3 bases, leaving 5 bases not matched to a gene. Germline V gene lookup returns CDR1 SEHNR and CDR2 FQNEAQ (reference sequence). This CDR3 spans 13 amino acids. The CDR3 region is CASTQDRYYGYTF. For the CDR3, the DNA is TGTGCCAGCACCCAGGACAGGTACTATGGCTACACCTTC.

This clonotype was found many times. This chain uses TRBV7-2 with TRBJ2-1; D uncertain. The CDR3 sequence is 15 residues long. Trimming removed 5 bases at V and 4 bases at J, with 15 bases between. The germline V gene has CDR1 SGHTA and CDR2 FQGNSA. CDR3 in amino acids: CASSPDGNTYNEQFF. The CDR3 nucleotides are TGTGCCAGCAGCCCCGATGGAAACACTTACAATGAGCAGTTCTTC.

The chain recombines TRBV19 with TRBJ2-1, with 8 bases aligning to TRBD1. The CDR3 has 15 amino acids. Germline V gene data show CDR1 as LNHDA and CDR2 as SQIVND (reference sequence). V trimming: 2 bases; J trimming: 4 bases; junction bases outside the gene matches: 4. The CDR3 sequence: CASSISGGAYNEQFF. The CDR3 coding sequence is TGTGCCAGTAGTATATCAGGGGGCGCTTACAATGAGCAGTTCTTC.

The chain joins TRBV11-3 to TRBJ2-1, with D tentatively TRBD2 (6 bases). The length of the CDR3 is 16 residues. V was pared by 5 bases and J by 10 bases, with 24 bases between. Germline CDR1 SGHNT, CDR2 YENEEA. CDR3 residues: CASSPPSGEHFGEQFF. The CDR3 DNA sequence: TGTGCCAGCAGCCCGCCTTCGGGGGAGCACTTCGGAGAGCAGTTCTTC.

This clonotype has at least ten counts. This rearrangement joins TRBV29-1 to TRBJ2-1; D is possibly TRBD2 (5 bases). The V gene lost 4 bases and the J gene lost 0 bases, with 10 bases spanning the gap. CDR3 length equals 14 residues. CDR1 is SQVTM, CDR2 ANQGSEA, per germline. The CDR3 nucleotides are TGCAGCGTTGTTGGAGGAAGCTCCTACAATGAGCAGTTCTTC. This gives the protein CSVVGGSSYNEQFF.

This clonotype was recorded many times. The chain uses TRBV7-6 and TRBJ2-2; 11 bases match TRBD1. Germline loops: CDR1 SGHVS, CDR2 FNYEAQ. V lost 4 bases, J lost 6 bases, and 7 bases stayed unmatched. The CDR3 runs 16 residues. The DNA of the CDR3 is TGTGCCAGCAGCTCCCGGACAGGGGGCCCCCCCGGGGAGCTGTTTTTT. Its translation: CASSSRTGGPPGELFF.

There are a few counts of this clonotype. V is TRBV6-2 or TRBV6-3 and J is TRBJ1-2, with unresolved D. Germline CDR1 reads MNHEY; CDR2 reads SVGEGT. V was shortened by 1 base and J by 0 bases, with 9 bases between the two germline ends. The CDR3 covers 15 residues. The CDR3 protein is CASSYLGATNYGYTF. CDR3 coding DNA: TGTGCCAGCAGTTACTTAGGCGCAACTAACTATGGCTACACCTTC.

This clonotype was observed a few times. CDR3 sequence (DNA): TGTGCCAGCAGCCCCTCCGGGACAGGGGGCTCCTACGAGCAGTACTTC. It is translated as CASSPSGTGGSYEQYF. The chain employs TRBV9 and TRBJ2-7; 11 bases line up with TRBD1. The CDR3 runs to 16 residues. V lost 4 bases, J lost 0 bases, and 6 bases stayed unmatched. CDR1 and CDR2 from the germline V gene are SGDLS and YYNGEE. The variable domain in full, with the rest retrieved from reference TRBV9 and TRBJ2-7, is DSGVTQTPKHLITATGQRVTLRCSPRSGDLSVYWYQQSLDQGLQFLIQYYNGEERAKGNILERFSAQQFPDLHSELNLSSLELGDSALYFCASSPSGTGGSYEQYFGPGTRLTVT.

This clonotype was seen many times. The J gene is TRBJ1-1, the V gene TRBV7-6; no firm D call. Germline V CDR1 and CDR2: SGHVS, FNYEAQ. This CDR3 spans 15 amino acids. Trimming shortened V by 5 bases and J by 1 base, and 14 bases separated the two germline ends. The CDR3 reads CASSPAAGENTEAFF. The CDR3 coding sequence is TGTGCCAGCAGCCCTGCCGCAGGAGAGAACACTGAAGCTTTCTTT.